This is a list of T cell receptor beta chains from one sample in a study of blood T cell repertoires in COVID-19. Sequenced by immunoSEQ multiplex PCR; TCRdb stores in-frame clones only, minus some. The top ten clones hold approximately 30% of a sample with about 36,000 clones, around 80% of them seen once. Sequencing input: peripheral blood. The receptors were sampled from a man aged 60 to 69 with acute or convalescent COVID-19. Each CDR3 is given with its conserved first and last residue. D genes are given only for firm matches. Expanded clones are given a class, and other clones once, few, many or no size at all.

D: TRBD2; size: once; J: TRBJ2-1; V: TRBV11-3; CDR3: CACQPLAGGGNEQFF; DNA: TGTGCCTGCCAACCCCTAGCGGGAGGGGGCAATGAGCAGTTCTTC
D: .; size: .; J: TRBJ1-1; V: TRBV7-2; CDR3: CASSLGPLNTEAFF; DNA: TGTGCCAGCAGCTTGGGGCCATTGAACACTGAAGCTTTCTTT
D: .; size: .; J: TRBJ1-3; V: TRBV10-1; CDR3: CASSDDTGRSGNTIYF; DNA: TGCGCCAGCAGTGATGACACCGGCCGCTCTGGAAACACCATATATTTT
D: .; size: .; J: TRBJ1-2; V: TRBV7-8; CDR3: CASSLVGGMDYGYTF; DNA: TGTGCCAGCAGCTTAGTTGGGGGGATGGACTATGGCTACACCTTC
D: TRBD2; size: .; J: TRBJ2-7; V: TRBV30; CDR3: CAWSVPLLAGDEQYF; DNA: TGTGCCTGGAGTGTCCCCCTACTAGCGGGAGACGAGCAGTACTTC
D: .; size: .; J: TRBJ2-7; V: TRBV21-1; CDR3: CADTAGRGAYEQYF; DNA: TGTGCCGACACCGCGGGCCGGGGGGCCTACGAGCAGTACTTC
D: .; size: .; J: TRBJ2-1; V: TRBV7-6; CDR3: CASSLALASRTYNEQFF; DNA: TGTGCCAGCAGCTTAGCGTTGGCTAGCAGGACCTACAATGAGCAGTTCTTC
D: TRBD2; size: .; J: TRBJ2-1; V: TRBV5-1; CDR3: CASSNRDPGLAGGNEQFF; DNA: TGCGCCAGCAGCAACCGGGACCCCGGACTAGCGGGAGGCAATGAGCAGTTCTTC
D: .; size: .; J: TRBJ2-2; V: TRBV5-4; CDR3: CASHTQGLSTGELFF; DNA: TGTGCCAGTCACACTCAGGGGTTAAGCACCGGGGAGCTGTTTTTT
D: .; size: .; J: TRBJ2-3; V: TRBV11-3; CDR3: CASSALAPTDTQYF; DNA: TGTGCCAGCAGCGCATTAGCCCCCACAGATACGCAGTATTTT
D: .; size: few; J: TRBJ2-3; V: TRBV25-1; CDR3: CASSESVRDTQYF; DNA: TGTGCCAGCAGTGAATCGGTTCGCGATACGCAGTATTTT
D: TRBD1; size: .; J: TRBJ2-5; V: TRBV11-3; CDR3: CASGPGQGYETQYF; DNA: TGTGCCAGCGGTCCGGGACAGGGGTATGAGACCCAGTACTTC
D: TRBD2; size: .; J: TRBJ2-1; V: TRBV7-2; CDR3: CASSSPGLRVYEQFF; DNA: TGTGCCAGCAGCTCCCCGGGACTAAGGGTATATGAGCAGTTCTTC
D: TRBD1; size: few; J: TRBJ2-3; V: TRBV5-8; CDR3: CASSLGGGTGATDTQYF; DNA: TGTGCCAGCAGCTTGGGAGGTGGTACAGGGGCCACAGATACGCAGTATTTT
D: TRBD1; size: .; J: TRBJ2-6; V: TRBV6-4; CDR3: CASSSGTGGSGANVLTF; DNA: TGTGCCAGCAGTTCCGGGACAGGGGGCTCTGGGGCCAACGTCCTGACTTTC
D: TRBD2; size: .; J: TRBJ2-3; V: TRBV9; CDR3: CASTRAGGLAGDTQYF; DNA: TGTGCCAGCACCCGGGCGGGCGGACTAGCGGGAGATACGCAGTATTTT
D: .; size: few; J: TRBJ1-3; V: TRBV6-2/TRBV6-3; CDR3: CASSRLLREGNTIYF; DNA: TGTGCCAGCAGCCGTCTTCTCAGGGAAGGAAACACCATATATTTT
D: .; size: .; J: TRBJ2-5; V: TRBV19; CDR3: CASSIGRQGIQTQYF; DNA: TGTGCCAGTAGTATAGGTAGGCAGGGTATTCAGACCCAGTACTTC
D: TRBD1; size: .; J: TRBJ2-7; V: TRBV2; CDR3: CARGTGASVEQYF; DNA: TGTGCCCGGGGAACAGGGGCCTCGGTCGAGCAGTACTTC
D: .; size: few; J: TRBJ2-3; V: TRBV28; CDR3: CASSFLAGTDTQYF; DNA: TGTGCCAGCAGTTTTCTGGCGGGGACAGATACGCAGTATTTT
D: TRBD2; size: .; J: TRBJ2-7; V: TRBV5-1; CDR3: CASSSGLAGNEQYF; DNA: TGCGCCAGCAGCTCGGGACTAGCGGGAAACGAGCAGTACTTC
D: .; size: .; J: TRBJ2-1; V: TRBV5-4; CDR3: CASSLGGEAYNEQFF; DNA: TGTGCCAGCAGCTTGGGTGGGGAGGCCTACAATGAGCAGTTCTTC
D: TRBD2; size: .; J: TRBJ2-7; V: TRBV4-1; CDR3: CASSQEQPGLVVYEQYF; DNA: TGCGCCAGCAGCCAAGAACAGCCGGGACTAGTAGTCTACGAGCAGTACTTC
D: TRBD1; size: .; J: TRBJ1-2; V: TRBV2; CDR3: CASSEGQGAGYTF; DNA: TGTGCCAGCAGTGAAGGACAGGGGGCTGGCTACACCTTC
D: TRBD2; size: .; J: TRBJ2-2; V: TRBV4-2; CDR3: CASSQGGGPTGELFF; DNA: TGTGCCAGCAGCCAAGGGGGAGGGCCGACCGGGGAGCTGTTTTTT
D: .; size: .; J: TRBJ2-7; V: TRBV10-3; CDR3: CAISESKGVYEQYF; DNA: TGTGCCATCAGTGAGTCGAAGGGGGTCTACGAGCAGTACTTC
D: .; size: .; J: TRBJ2-1; V: TRBV11-3; CDR3: CASSFLPTSRSSYNEQFF; DNA: TGTGCCAGCAGCTTTTTACCCACTAGCCGAAGCTCCTACAATGAGCAGTTCTTC
D: .; size: .; J: TRBJ1-3; V: TRBV19; CDR3: CASSIGVGNTIYF; DNA: TGTGCCAGTAGTATAGGCGTCGGAAACACCATATATTTT
D: .; size: few; J: TRBJ1-2; V: TRBV14; CDR3: CASTKQGFYGYTF; DNA: TGTGCCAGCACCAAACAGGGTTTCTATGGCTACACCTTC
D: TRBD2; size: few; J: TRBJ2-1; V: TRBV4-2; CDR3: CASSQDPPSFLADYNEQFF; DNA: TGTGCCAGCAGCCAAGATCCCCCCAGTTTTCTAGCGGATTACAATGAGCAGTTCTTC
D: TRBD1; size: once; J: TRBJ2-7; V: TRBV5-8; CDR3: CASSSSTGLSYEQYF; DNA: TGTGCCAGCAGCTCTTCGACAGGGCTCTCCTACGAGCAGTACTTC
D: .; size: .; J: TRBJ2-7; V: TRBV10-3; CDR3: CAISVGPGDSYEQYF; DNA: TGTGCCATCAGTGTTGGGCCAGGTGATTCCTACGAGCAGTACTTC
D: TRBD1; size: few; J: TRBJ2-1; V: TRBV10-2; CDR3: CASSGVGQGFDEQFF; DNA: TGCGCCAGCAGTGGAGTGGGACAGGGTTTCGATGAGCAGTTCTTC
D: TRBD1; size: .; J: TRBJ2-7; V: TRBV6-1; CDR3: CASSEKGQGDEQYF; DNA: TGTGCCAGCAGTGAAAAGGGACAGGGGGACGAGCAGTACTTC
D: TRBD1; size: .; J: TRBJ2-5; V: TRBV3-1/TRBV3-2; CDR3: CASSQVTGGLQETQYF; DNA: TGTGCCAGCAGCCAAGTGACAGGGGGCCTCCAAGAGACCCAGTACTTC
D: TRBD1; size: few; J: TRBJ2-4; V: TRBV7-2; CDR3: CASRDRGRAKNIQYF; DNA: TGTGCCAGCAGGGACAGGGGGCGGGCCAAAAACATTCAGTACTTC
D: TRBD1; size: .; J: TRBJ2-3; V: TRBV2; CDR3: CASSAADRASTDTQYF; DNA: TGTGCCAGCAGTGCGGCGGACAGGGCGTCAACAGATACGCAGTATTTT
D: .; size: .; J: TRBJ1-5; V: TRBV3-1/TRBV3-2; CDR3: CASSQQGNQPQHF; DNA: TGTGCCAGCAGCCAGCAGGGCAATCAGCCCCAGCATTTT
D: TRBD1; size: .; J: TRBJ2-7; V: TRBV5-5; CDR3: CASSLGVGTGGYEQYF; DNA: TGTGCCAGCAGCTTGGGAGTCGGGACAGGGGGGTACGAGCAGTACTTC
D: TRBD1; size: .; J: TRBJ2-7; V: TRBV11-2; CDR3: CASSLVRTGVGEQYF; DNA: TGTGCCAGCAGCTTAGTTCGGACAGGGGTCGGCGAGCAGTACTTC
D: .; size: .; J: TRBJ1-3; V: TRBV6-1; CDR3: CASSERGVSGNTIYF; DNA: TGTGCCAGCAGTGAAAGGGGCGTCTCTGGAAACACCATATATTTT
D: TRBD1; size: .; J: TRBJ1-1; V: TRBV5-1; CDR3: CASSFDRATEAFF; DNA: TGCGCCAGCAGCTTTGACAGGGCCACTGAAGCTTTCTTT
D: TRBD2; size: .; J: TRBJ2-5; V: TRBV5-1; CDR3: CASSLAGTSGHQETQYF; DNA: TGCGCCAGCAGCTTGGCCGGGACTAGCGGCCACCAAGAGACCCAGTACTTC
D: .; size: .; J: TRBJ2-3; V: TRBV4-1; CDR3: CASSPQGQTTDTQYF; DNA: TGCGCCAGCAGCCCTCAAGGACAGACCACAGATACGCAGTATTTT
D: TRBD1; size: once; J: TRBJ1-4; V: TRBV28; CDR3: CASSYRTGGGLTNEKLFF; DNA: TGTGCCAGCAGCTATAGGACAGGGGGGGGCTTAACTAATGAAAAACTGTTTTTT
D: .; size: .; J: TRBJ2-5; V: TRBV6-1; CDR3: CASSEGGDWRETQYF; DNA: TGTGCCAGCAGTGAAGGGGGGGACTGGCGGGAGACCCAGTACTTC
D: .; size: .; J: TRBJ2-3; V: TRBV21-1; CDR3: CASSKAGGGYTDTQYF; DNA: TGTGCCAGCAGCAAAGCCGGGGGAGGATATACAGATACGCAGTATTTT
D: TRBD1; size: .; J: TRBJ2-1; V: TRBV29-1; CDR3: CSVVRGSQNNEQFF; DNA: TGCAGCGTAGTCAGGGGGTCCCAAAACAATGAGCAGTTCTTC
D: .; size: few; J: TRBJ2-1; V: TRBV4-1; CDR3: CASSQGYLGGFYNEQFF; DNA: TGCGCCAGCAGCCAAGGGTATTTGGGCGGGTTCTACAATGAGCAGTTCTTC
D: .; size: .; J: TRBJ1-1; V: TRBV11-3; CDR3: CASSLGAGLNTEAFF; DNA: TGTGCCAGCAGCTTAGGTGCAGGGTTGAACACTGAAGCTTTCTTT
D: .; size: .; J: TRBJ2-7; V: TRBV5-4; CDR3: CASSLGLVRAPGEQYF; DNA: TGTGCCAGCAGCTTGGGACTAGTTAGGGCGCCCGGGGAGCAGTACTTC
D: TRBD1; size: .; J: TRBJ1-1; V: TRBV7-2; CDR3: CASSWRDRRSEAFF; DNA: TGTGCCAGCAGCTGGCGGGACAGGCGATCTGAAGCTTTCTTT
D: TRBD2; size: .; J: TRBJ2-2; V: TRBV18; CDR3: CASSPRGLADNTGELFF; DNA: TGTGCCAGCTCACCGCGAGGACTAGCGGACAACACCGGGGAGCTGTTTTTT